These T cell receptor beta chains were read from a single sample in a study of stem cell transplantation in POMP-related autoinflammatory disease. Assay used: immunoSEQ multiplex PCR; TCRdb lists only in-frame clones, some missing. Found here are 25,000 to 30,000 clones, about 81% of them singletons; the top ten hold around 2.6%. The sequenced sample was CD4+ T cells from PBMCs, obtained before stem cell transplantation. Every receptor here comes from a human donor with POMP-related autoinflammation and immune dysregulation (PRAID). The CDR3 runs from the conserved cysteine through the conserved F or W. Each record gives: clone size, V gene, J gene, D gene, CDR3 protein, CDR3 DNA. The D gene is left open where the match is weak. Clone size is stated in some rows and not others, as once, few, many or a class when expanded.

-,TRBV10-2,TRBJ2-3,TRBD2,CASSPPWTSGAPGTQYF,TGCGCCAGCAGCCCTCCCTGGACTAGCGGGGCCCCGGGAACGCAGTATTTT
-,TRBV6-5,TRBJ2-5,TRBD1,CASRNRGDLWETQYF,TGTGCCAGCAGGAACAGGGGAGACCTGTGGGAGACCCAGTACTTC
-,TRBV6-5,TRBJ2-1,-,CASSRTSSYNEQFF,TGTGCCAGCAGTCGGACGAGCTCCTACAATGAGCAGTTCTTC
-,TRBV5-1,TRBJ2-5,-,CASSLAGRSLRETQYF,TGCGCCAGCAGCTTGGCCGGTCGCAGCCTACGTGAGACCCAGTACTTC
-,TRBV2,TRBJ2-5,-,CASSLGRRGGETQYF,TGTGCCAGCAGTCTCGGGCGGCGAGGCGGAGAGACCCAGTACTTC
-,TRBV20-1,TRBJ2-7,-,CSVEKLVEQYF,TGCAGTGTGGAAAAACTCGTCGAGCAGTACTTC
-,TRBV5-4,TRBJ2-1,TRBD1,CASSDRPGQGNNEQFF,TGTGCCAGCAGCGACCGGCCGGGACAGGGAAACAATGAGCAGTTCTTC
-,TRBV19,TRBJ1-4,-,CASSNTGNEKLFF,TGTGCCAGTAGTAATACAGGGAATGAAAAACTGTTTTTT
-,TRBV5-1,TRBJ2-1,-,CASRVSSDILEQFF,TGCGCCAGCAGGGTCAGCTCTGATATTCTTGAGCAGTTCTTC
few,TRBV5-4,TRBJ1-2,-,CASSGQHGYTF,TGTGCCAGCAGCGGACAGCACGGCTACACCTTC
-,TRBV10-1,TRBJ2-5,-,CASSGSPAETQYF,TGCGCCAGCAGCGGCTCCCCTGCGGAGACCCAGTACTTC
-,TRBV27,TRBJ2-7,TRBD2,CASMGTSVYEQYF,TGTGCCAGCATGGGGACTAGCGTGTACGAGCAGTACTTC
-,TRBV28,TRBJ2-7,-,CASSPPSGAVGNYEQYF,TGTGCCAGCAGTCCCCCTTCGGGGGCGGTGGGAAATTACGAGCAGTACTTC
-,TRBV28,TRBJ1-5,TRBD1,CASSPWDRVKYSNQPQHF,TGTGCCAGCAGTCCGTGGGACAGGGTAAAATATAGCAATCAGCCCCAGCATTTT
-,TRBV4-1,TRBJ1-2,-,CASSQGGLGVRKYGYTF,TGCGCCAGCAGCCAAGGTGGTTTGGGGGTTCGGAAGTATGGCTACACCTTC
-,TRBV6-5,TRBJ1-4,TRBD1,CASSYSRDRGEKLFF,TGTGCCAGCAGTTACTCGAGGGACAGGGGTGAAAAACTGTTTTTT
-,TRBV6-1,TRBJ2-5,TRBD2,CASSVLARQETQYF,TGTGCCAGCAGTGTACTAGCGAGGCAAGAGACCCAGTACTTC
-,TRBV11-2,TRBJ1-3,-,CASSHTRFGPEGNTIYF,TGTGCCAGCAGCCATACCCGCTTCGGCCCTGAAGGCAACACCATATATTTT
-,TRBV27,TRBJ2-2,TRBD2,CASSFWGRAGTGELFF,TGTGCCAGCAGTTTTTGGGGGAGGGCCGGAACCGGGGAGCTGTTTTTT
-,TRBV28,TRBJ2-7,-,CASSFPRRDISYEQYF,TGTGCCAGCAGTTTCCCCCGCCGGGACATCTCCTACGAGCAGTACTTC
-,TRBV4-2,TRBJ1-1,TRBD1,CASSQVRGQTEAFF,TGTGCCAGCAGCCAAGTCAGGGGACAGACTGAAGCTTTCTTT
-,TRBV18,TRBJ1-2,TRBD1,CASFSPPGQGLHGYTF,TGTGCCAGCTTCAGCCCGCCGGGACAGGGGTTACATGGCTACACCTTC
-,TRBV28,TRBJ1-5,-,CASSLTGYSNQPQHF,TGTGCCAGCAGCCTGACAGGATATAGCAATCAGCCCCAGCATTTT
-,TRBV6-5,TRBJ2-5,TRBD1,CASSSQGGGETQYF,TGTGCCAGCAGTTCACAAGGGGGCGGTGAGACCCAGTACTTC